A single sample gave rise to the 21 T cell receptor beta chains below, sequenced in a study of neurological immune-mediated disorders. TCRdb called the 5' RACE reads again in MiXCR, with one record for every CDR3 protein. Here the sample spans roughly 74,000 distinct CDR3 sequences, roughly 5.6% being singletons. Material for sequencing was PBMCs. These receptors all come from a man aged 18 to 29 with multiple sclerosis.

This clonotype has ten or more counts. The CDR3 region has the DNA TGTGCCAGCAGCCAAGTAGGGGGGAGCACTGAAGCTTTCTTT. The encoded protein is CASSQVGGSTEAFF. The chain has TRBV3-1 and TRBJ1-1; D is possibly TRBD1 (6 bases). Germline V gene sequence: CDR1 LGHDT, CDR2 YNNKEL (reference sequence). Trimming pared 1 base from V and 4 bases from J, leaving 10 bases between. This CDR3 region has 14 residues.

This clonotype was seen repeatedly, ten times or more. The chain is built from TRBV28 and TRBJ1-5; a weak D match, TRBD1 (5 bases). Germline V gene sequence: CDR1 MDHEN, CDR2 SYDVKM. The CDR3 is 17 residues long. Deletions cut 3 bases from V and 7 bases from J, with 22 bases between. CDR3 amino acids: CASSFPGLGGSGQPQHF. The CDR3, as DNA: TGTGCCAGCAGTTTTCCGGGGCTCGGGGGATCGGGCCAGCCCCAGCATTTT.

In this sample, this clonotype turned up a few times. The gene calls are TRBV28 and TRBJ2-5, with D possibly TRBD2 on 5 matching bases. The CDR3 length is 13 residues. Germline loops: CDR1 MDHEN, CDR2 SYDVKM. V gave up 11 bases and J gave up 5 bases, with 18 bases separating them. CDR3 sequence (DNA): TGTGCCGCAAACCGGGAATCCGGGGAGACCCAGTACTTC. This sequence encodes CAANRESGETQYF.

This clonotype was recorded at least ten times. The V call is TRBV12-3 or TRBV12-4, the J call TRBJ2-5; weak D call: TRBD2 (5 bases). V was pared by 8 bases and J by 5 bases, with 15 bases between. The CDR3 has 13 amino acids. CDR3 DNA sequence: TGTGCCAGCGGACGGTCGCGGAGGGAGACCCAGTACTTC. This sequence encodes CASGRSRRETQYF.

This clonotype was detected many times. The genes are TRBV7-3 and TRBJ2-1, with D unclear. The CDR3 sequence is 13 residues long. Germline CDR1 SGHTA, CDR2 FQGTGA. V lost 2 bases and J 8 bases, leaving 10 bases between the germline ends. CDR3 sequence reads: CASSLYVGDEQFF. The CDR3, as DNA: TGTGCCAGCAGCTTATATGTTGGAGATGAGCAGTTCTTC.

This clonotype has a count of ten or more. The V gene is TRBV3-1, the J gene TRBJ1-4, with D perhaps matching TRBD1 (5 bases). V lost 2 bases and J 8 bases, leaving 15 bases between the germline ends. Germline V gene sequence: CDR1 LGHDT, CDR2 YNNKEL (reference sequence). CDR3 length: 15 amino acids. The CDR3 is CASSQSTGTVEKLFF. In nucleotides, the CDR3 is TGTGCCAGCAGCCAAAGTACCGGGACGGTCGAAAAACTGTTTTTT.

The table lists this clonotype with many counts. The chain has TRBV27 and TRBJ2-7, with a possible D match to TRBD2 (6 bases). Germline V CDR1 and CDR2: MNHEY, SMNVEV (reference sequence). The CDR3 loop spans 17 amino acids. V lost 5 bases and J lost 0, with 20 bases in between. CDR3 residues: CASSPPPSGYSSYEQYF. The CDR3 DNA follows: TGTGCCAGCAGTCCACCCCCCAGCGGGTATAGCTCCTACGAGCAGTACTTC.

A word on this clonotype: A single base separates this from a much larger clone, so it may be a read error. This chain uses TRBV6-6 with TRBJ1-4; possibly TRBD1 for D (6 bases). Trimming cost V 2 bases and J 5 bases, with 9 bases left between them. Germline V gene sequence: CDR1 MNHNY, CDR2 SVGAGI (reference sequence). This CDR3 region has 14 residues. DNA for the CDR3: TGTGCCAGCAGTTACGGACAGATAAATGAAAAACTGTTTTTT. Protein sequence: CASSYGQINEKLFF.

The CDR3 nucleotides read TGCAGTGCTAGAGATCGTTTGGGGGGGGGCCCAGAGCAGTACTTC. Translating it yields CSARDRLGGGPEQYF. This chain connects TRBV20-1 to TRBJ2-7, with a possible D match to TRBD2 (7 bases). The CDR3 spans 15 residues. Trimming stripped 0 bases from V and 7 bases from J, with 19 bases between. CDR1 and CDR2 (germline): DFQATT, SNEGSKA (reference sequence).

This clonotype occurred many times. The rearrangement uses TRBV2 and TRBJ2-7; TRBD1 or TRBD2 may be the D gene (5 bases each). Germline lookup yields CDR1 SNHLY and CDR2 FYNNEI. CDR3 size: 14 residues. Trimming took 8 bases from V and 2 from J, leaving 16 bases between them. CDR3 in amino acids: CASGRDPNPYEQYF. The CDR3 DNA reads as TGTGCCAGCGGCCGGGACCCGAACCCCTACGAGCAGTACTTC.

The rearrangement links TRBV6-2 or TRBV6-3 to TRBJ2-7; D not resolved. The CDR3 has 14 amino acids. Trimming shortened V by 1 base and J by 4 bases, and 11 bases separated the two germline ends. Germline CDR1 is MNHEY and CDR2 is SVGEGT. The CDR3 DNA reads as TGTGCCAGCAGTTACTTAGTCTCCGGTTACGAGCAGTACTTC. Amino acid sequence: CASSYLVSGYEQYF.

This clonotype was observed at least ten times. This chain links TRBV7-6 with TRBJ2-6, with unresolved D. V dropped 4 bases and J dropped 0 bases, with 7 bases sitting between them. This CDR3 has 15 residues. Per the germline V gene, CDR1 is SGHVS and CDR2 is FNYEAQ. The chain's CDR3 is CASSSYSSGANVLTF. CDR3 DNA sequence: TGTGCCAGCAGCTCCTACAGCTCTGGGGCCAACGTCCTGACTTTC.

This clonotype was observed a handful of times. V usage is TRBV14 and J usage is TRBJ2-7, with TRBD2 identical over 7 bases. The CDR3 is made up of 18 amino acids. Germline V gives CDR1 SGHDN, CDR2 FVKESK. V lost 3 bases and J lost 3; bases outside the gene matches: 17. In nucleotides, the CDR3 is TGTGCCAGCAGCCAGGGTAGACCGCCGGGACTACAAAGCTACGAGCAGTACTTC. It translates to CASSQGRPPGLQSYEQYF.

This clonotype was detected ten times or more. The gene calls are TRBV7-2 and TRBJ1-5; D is perhaps TRBD1 (5 bases). Trimming cost V 5 bases and J 1 base, with 15 bases left between them. CDR3 length equals 16 residues. Looked up from germline, CDR1 is SGHTA and CDR2 is FQGNSA. The CDR3 sequence: CASSLRAGESNQPQHF. DNA of the CDR3: TGTGCCAGCAGCCTCAGGGCGGGGGAGAGCAATCAGCCCCAGCATTTT.

The CDR3 loop reads CASSLVGSSTEAFF. In nucleotides, the CDR3 is TGTGCCAGCAGTTTGGTGGGCAGCTCAACTGAAGCTTTCTTT. The V gene is TRBV28, the J gene TRBJ1-1; no definite D call. This CDR3 comprises 14 residues. Germline values: CDR1 MDHEN, CDR2 SYDVKM. Trimming stripped 3 bases from V and 5 bases from J, with 13 bases between.

This clonotype was picked up many times. The genes are TRBV7-3 and TRBJ1-5; TRBD1 aligns across 7 bases. The CDR3 totals 15 residues. V lost 2 bases, J lost 1 base, and 2 bases stayed unmatched. Germline CDR1 and CDR2: SGHTA and FQGTGA. The CDR3 DNA is TGTGCCAGCAGCTTAGGGGGACAGAGCAATCAGCCCCAGCATTTT. Its protein product is CASSLGGQSNQPQHF.

This clonotype was counted many times. The gene calls are TRBV6-5 and TRBJ2-3; 9 nucleotides line up with TRBD2. V shed 3 bases, J shed 1 base, and the junction held 2 bases outside the gene matches. This CDR3 region has 15 residues. The V gene's germline CDR1 is MNHEY and CDR2 SVGAGI. The CDR3: CASSYWTSGTDTQYF. Written as DNA, the CDR3 is TGTGCCAGCAGTTATTGGACTAGCGGCACAGATACGCAGTATTTT.

At least ten counts were recorded for this clonotype. The chain couples TRBV20-1 to TRBJ2-7; D gene uncertain. The germline V gene has CDR1 DFQATT and CDR2 SNEGSKA (reference sequence). The CDR3 is 12 residues long. The V end was cut by 3 bases, the J end by 0 bases, with 6 bases between. This CDR3 reads CSASPSSYEQYF. The CDR3, as DNA: TGCAGTGCTAGCCCAAGCTCCTACGAGCAGTACTTC.

This clonotype was seen repeatedly, ten times or more. The chain has TRBV20-1 and TRBJ2-3; D is unclear. This CDR3 contains 13 residues. Germline CDR1 and CDR2: DFQATT and SNEGSKA (reference sequence). Trimming removed 4 bases from V and 4 bases from J, with 12 bases in between. The CDR3 nucleotides are TGCAGTGCTATGCTAGTTCGTGCAGATACGCAGTATTTT. Translated: CSAMLVRADTQYF.

A word on this clonotype: A single base separates this from a much larger clone, so it may be a read error. This chain connects TRBV29-1 to TRBJ2-2, with 10 bases lining up with TRBD2. V lost 7 bases, J lost 0 bases, and 2 bases stayed unmatched. CDR3 length: 14 amino acids. The germline gives CDR1 SQVTM, CDR2 ANQGSEA. The CDR3 DNA follows: TGCAGCGCGGGGACTAGCGCGAACACCGGGGAGCTGTTTTTT. Translation: CSAGTSANTGELFF.

This clonotype has a count of ten or more. This chain links TRBV3-1 with TRBJ1-2; weak D call: TRBD1 (5 bases). The CDR3 runs to 13 residues. Germline V gene lookup returns CDR1 LGHDT and CDR2 YNNKEL (reference sequence). V was clipped by 5 bases and J by 4 bases, with 11 bases between them. CDR3 bases: TGTGCCAGCAGCGCGAGGGGAATCTATGGCTACACCTTC. Translated: CASSARGIYGYTF.